This TCR beta chain was recorded in a study of tumor-infiltrating lymphocytes in localized non-small cell lung cancer. Comment on this clone: Germline and junction disagree at one end, which may indicate a read error.

Germline assignment: CDR1 SGHTA and CDR2 FQGNSA. This CDR3 contains 15 residues. TCRdb keeps only in-frame clones here, not all; method: immunoSEQ multiplex PCR. This sample has some 8,000 clones, with 65% to 85% found just once. The sequence was collected from a human donor with non-small cell lung cancer. The sequencing input was uninvolved lung tissue not adjacent to the tumor. The chain links TRBV7-2 to TRBJ1-5; D ambiguous. The CDR3 DNA reads as TGTGCCAGCGGCTTAGCGTCACAGAACAATCAGCCCCAGCATTTT. Protein sequence: CASGLASQNNQPQHF.